Shown below are 14 T cell receptor beta chains from a single sample sequenced in a study of early T cells in non-severe SARS-CoV-2 infection listed by TCRdb under 2021. Libraries were constructed by 5' RACE. Sequencing used a NextSeq 500. In-frame beta chains were kept once TCRdb had trimmed the public reads at Q25 with fastp and called clones with MiXCR. Rows merge per CDR3 protein into single entries with the most common DNA and genes. This sample gives 70,000 to 90,000 distinct CDR3 sequences in total; less than 11% of them show up just once. The ten largest clones add up to around 8% of the sample. The sequences come from whole blood, collected at baseline. The receptor source for this set is an adult who was a healthcare worker with PCR-confirmed SARS-CoV-2 infection or an uninfected control (not recorded which).

A note on this clonotype: One junction end disagrees with the germline gene, perhaps due to a read error. The chain joins TRBV12-3 or TRBV12-4 to TRBJ2-2; D is unclear. This CDR3 region has 12 residues. The CDR3 loop is CASRANAGELFF. The CDR3 coding sequence is TGTGCCAGCAGGGCGAACGCCGGGGAGCTGTTTTTT.

This clonotype has at least ten counts. The chain recombines TRBV7-2 with TRBJ1-1; 8 positions match TRBD1. After removal of 6 bases from V and 6 bases from J, the junction contained 15 bases not matched to a gene. The length of the CDR3 is 16 residues. Per the germline V gene, CDR1 is SGHTA and CDR2 is FQGNSA. The CDR3, as DNA: TGTGCCAGCAGGAGATTCCAGGTGACAGGGGCCCCTGAAGCTTTCTTT. Its translation: CASRRFQVTGAPEAFF.

The CDR3 here is CASMSGGPNTQYF. The CDR3 DNA follows: TGTGCCAGCATGTCCGGGGGACCGAATACGCAGTATTTT. The gene calls are TRBV2 and TRBJ2-3, with a possible D match to TRBD2 (6 bases). From germline, CDR1 is SNHLY and CDR2 FYNNEI. The CDR3 runs to 13 residues. The ends were cut back, 7 bases at V and 7 bases at J, with 15 bases in the middle.

This clonotype was picked up a small number of times. The chain links TRBV5-4 to TRBJ2-1, with D perhaps TRBD2 (6 bases). The CDR3 is 16 amino acids. Germline assignment: CDR1 SGHNT and CDR2 YYREEE (reference sequence). V lost 4 bases, J lost 8 bases, and 22 bases lay in between. CDR3 sequence: CASSPRRERPGHEQFF. The DNA of the CDR3 is TGTGCCAGCAGCCCTAGGAGGGAGCGACCAGGGCATGAGCAGTTCTTC.

The chain links TRBV12-3 or TRBV12-4 to TRBJ2-3; no definite D call. This CDR3 is built from 11 residues. V lost 6 bases, J lost 6 bases, and 7 bases lay in between. This chain's CDR3 is CASSPLDTQYF. The CDR3 coding sequence is TGTGCCAGCAGCCCGTTGGATACGCAGTATTTT.

The rearrangement joins TRBV5-1 to TRBJ2-3, with 12 bases matching TRBD2. The CDR3 extends over 17 amino acids. Per germline, CDR1 SGHRS and CDR2 YFSETQ. V trimming: 4 bases; J trimming: 4 bases; junction bases outside the gene matches: 10. The CDR3 nucleotides read TGCGCCAGCAGCCTATCACTAGCGGGAGGCAGTTCAGATACGCAGTATTTT. This sequence encodes CASSLSLAGGSSDTQYF.

This chain connects TRBV6-2 or TRBV6-3 to TRBJ2-7; 7 bases line up with TRBD2. V shed 0 bases, J shed 1 base, and the junction held 9 bases outside the gene matches. CDR3 length equals 17 residues. Germline V gene sequence: CDR1 MNHEY, CDR2 SVGEGT. The DNA for the CDR3 is TGTGCCAGCAGTTACTCGAGGGCGGGAGACCCATCCTACGAGCAGTACTTC. Its translation: CASSYSRAGDPSYEQYF.

This clonotype has ten or more counts. A read error may produce the germline difference seen at one junction end. The rearrangement joins TRBV3-1 to TRBJ2-1; TRBD2 aligns across 7 bases. The CDR3 length is 13 residues. CDR1 and CDR2 from the germline V gene are LGHDT and YNNKEL (reference sequence). CDR3 sequence: CASRQAGKNEQFF. In DNA, the CDR3 is TGTGCCAGCAGACAAGCGGGAAAGAATGAGCAGTTCTTC.

The chain joins TRBV20-1 to TRBJ2-7; the match to TRBD2 covers 7 bases. The V gene's germline CDR1 is DFQATT and CDR2 SNEGSKA (reference sequence). The ends lost 1 base at V and 7 bases at J; junction bases unmatched: 10. The CDR3 is made up of 14 amino acids. The DNA for the CDR3 is TGCAGTGCTAGAGGAGGGAGGGCAGCGGGAGAGCAGTACTTC. The encoded protein is CSARGGRAAGEQYF.

Many counts were recorded for this clonotype. The chain uses TRBV27 and TRBJ1-4; D unresolved. This CDR3 is built from 14 residues. Trimming pared 4 bases from V and 7 bases from J, leaving 13 bases between. Germline CDR1 MNHEY, CDR2 SMNVEV (reference sequence). The CDR3 DNA reads as TGTGCCAGCAGTTCCCTAGTGGGCGGTGAAAAACTGTTTTTT. It translates to CASSSLVGGEKLFF.

The genes are TRBV18 and TRBJ2-1; D possibly corresponds to TRBD1 (6 bases). CDR3 size: 13 residues. V was trimmed by 3 bases and J by 8 bases, leaving 11 bases between them. The V gene's germline CDR1 is KGHSH and CDR2 LQKENI. This chain's CDR3 is CASSPPDSHEQFF. The CDR3 DNA follows: TGTGCCAGCTCACCGCCGGACAGCCATGAGCAGTTCTTC. The full variable domain, its missing parts supplied by reference TRBV18 and TRBJ2-1, is NAGVMQNPRHLVRRRGQEARLRCSPMKGHSHVYWYRQLPEEGLKFMVYLQKENIIDESGMPKERFSAEFPKEGPSILRIQQVVRGDSAAYFCASSPPDSHEQFFGPGTRLTVL.

This chain uses TRBV12-3 or TRBV12-4 with TRBJ2-3, with D possibly called TRBD1 or TRBD2 (5 bases each). V was cut by 0 bases and J by 5 bases, with 12 bases left in between. The CDR3 is made up of 15 amino acids. CDR3 sequence (DNA): TGTGCCAGCAGTTTAGCGGGGGTCCCCGGAGATACGCAGTATTTT. Its protein product is CASSLAGVPGDTQYF.

This clonotype was observed a handful of times. The CDR3 DNA follows: TGTGCCACCGCGGATATGATCGCGGGAGACAATGAGCAGTTCTTC. The encoded protein is CATADMIAGDNEQFF. This sequence joins TRBV28 and TRBJ2-1, with 7 positions matching TRBD2. Unmatched junction bases numbered 14, after V lost 10 bases and J lost 5 bases. CDR3 length equals 15 residues. Germline V gives CDR1 MDHEN, CDR2 SYDVKM.

This clonotype was observed many times. The chain uses TRBV7-6 and TRBJ2-5; D gene unclear. This CDR3 comprises 12 residues. V lost 2 bases and J 5 bases, leaving 6 bases between the germline ends. Germline V CDR1 and CDR2: SGHVS, FNYEAQ. CDR3 in amino acids: CASSLSGETQYF. CDR3 coding DNA: TGTGCCAGCAGCTTATCTGGGGAGACCCAGTACTTC.